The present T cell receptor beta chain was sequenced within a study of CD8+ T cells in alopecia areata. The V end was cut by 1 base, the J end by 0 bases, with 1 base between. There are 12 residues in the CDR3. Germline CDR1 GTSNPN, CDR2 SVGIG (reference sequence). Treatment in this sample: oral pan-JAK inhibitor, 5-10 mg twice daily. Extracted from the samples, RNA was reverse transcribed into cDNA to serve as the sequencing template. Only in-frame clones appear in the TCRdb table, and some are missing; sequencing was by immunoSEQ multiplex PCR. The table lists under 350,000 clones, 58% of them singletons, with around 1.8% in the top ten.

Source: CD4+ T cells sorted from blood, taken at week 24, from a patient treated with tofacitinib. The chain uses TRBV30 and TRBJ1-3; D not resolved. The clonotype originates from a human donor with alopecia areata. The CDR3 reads CAWSGSGNTIYF. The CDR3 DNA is TGTGCCTGGAGTGGCTCTGGAAACACCATATATTTT. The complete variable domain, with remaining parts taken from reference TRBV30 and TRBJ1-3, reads SQTIHQWPATLVQPVGSPLSLECTVEGTSNPNLYWYRQAAGRGLQLLFYSVGIGQISSEVPQNLSASRPQDRQFILSSKKLLLSDSGFYLCAWSGSGNTIYFGEGSWLTVV.